This T cell receptor beta chain comes out of a study of blood T cell repertoires in COVID-19. On the study more broadly: T cells, B-cell-depleted T cells, or PBMCs supplied cDNA or gDNA.

Participants were aged roughly 18 to 89 years from 20 to 30 US areas. Assignment of participants to cohorts was predicated upon participant-reported clinical history. The authors' processing: Reference gene primer amplification gave estimated nucleated cell counts. TCRdb's copy holds only in-frame clones and misses some; the assay was immunoSEQ multiplex PCR. Clonal size and the V and J genes are those of that table, whereas D and trimming came from the DNA. The sample includes roughly 400,000 clones, around nine tenths of them seen just once. The source material was PBMCs or T cells enriched from blood (not recorded which). The receptor's source is a woman aged 18 to 35 who had been exposed to COVID-19.

CDR3 amino acids: CAISIGGDTEAFF. DNA of the CDR3: TGTGCCATCAGCATAGGGGGAGACACTGAAGCTTTCTTT. The chain links TRBV10-3 to TRBJ1-1, with D perhaps matching TRBD1 (6 bases). Germline V gene sequence: CDR1 ENHRY, CDR2 SYGVKD. Trimming pared 6 bases from V and 3 bases from J, leaving 11 bases between. The CDR3 spans 13 residues.